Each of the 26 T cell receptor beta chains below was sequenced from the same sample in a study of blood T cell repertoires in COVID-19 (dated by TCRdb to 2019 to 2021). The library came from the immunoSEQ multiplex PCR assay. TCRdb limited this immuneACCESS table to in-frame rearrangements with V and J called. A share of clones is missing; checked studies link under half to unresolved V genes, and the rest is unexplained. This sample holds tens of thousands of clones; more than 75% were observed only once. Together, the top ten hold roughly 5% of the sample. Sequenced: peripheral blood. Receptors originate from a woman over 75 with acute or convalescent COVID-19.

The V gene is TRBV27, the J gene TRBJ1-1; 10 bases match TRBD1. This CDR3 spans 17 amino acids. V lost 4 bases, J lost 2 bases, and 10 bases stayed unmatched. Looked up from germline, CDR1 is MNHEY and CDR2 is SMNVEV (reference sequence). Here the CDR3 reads CASSSTDRGRGNTEAFF. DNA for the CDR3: TGTGCCAGCAGTTCGACGGACAGGGGGAGAGGTAACACTGAAGCTTTCTTT.

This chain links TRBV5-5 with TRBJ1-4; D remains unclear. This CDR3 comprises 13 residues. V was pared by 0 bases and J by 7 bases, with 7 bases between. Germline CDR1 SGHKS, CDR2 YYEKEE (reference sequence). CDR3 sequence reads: CASSLGPSEKLFF. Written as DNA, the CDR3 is TGTGCCAGCAGCTTGGGGCCCAGTGAAAAACTGTTTTTT.

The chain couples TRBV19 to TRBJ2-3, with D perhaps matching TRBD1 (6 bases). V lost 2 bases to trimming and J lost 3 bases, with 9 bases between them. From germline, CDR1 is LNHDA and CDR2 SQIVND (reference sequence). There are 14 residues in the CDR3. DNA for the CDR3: TGTGCCAGTAGTATAAACAGGGAAACAGATACGCAGTATTTT. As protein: CASSINRETDTQYF.

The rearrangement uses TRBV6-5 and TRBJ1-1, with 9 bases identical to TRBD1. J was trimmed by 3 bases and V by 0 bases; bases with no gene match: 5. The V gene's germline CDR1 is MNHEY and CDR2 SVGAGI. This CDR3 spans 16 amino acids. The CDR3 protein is CASSYSRTGVDTEAFF. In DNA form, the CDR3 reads TGTGCCAGCAGTTACTCCCGGACAGGGGTGGACACTGAAGCTTTCTTT.

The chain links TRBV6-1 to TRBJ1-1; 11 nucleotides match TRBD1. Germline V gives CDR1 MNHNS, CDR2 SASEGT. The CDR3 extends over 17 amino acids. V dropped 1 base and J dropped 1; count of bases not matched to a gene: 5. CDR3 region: CASSEEDRGHRNTEAFF. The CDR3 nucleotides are TGTGCCAGCAGTGAAGAGGACAGGGGGCACAGGAACACTGAAGCTTTCTTT.

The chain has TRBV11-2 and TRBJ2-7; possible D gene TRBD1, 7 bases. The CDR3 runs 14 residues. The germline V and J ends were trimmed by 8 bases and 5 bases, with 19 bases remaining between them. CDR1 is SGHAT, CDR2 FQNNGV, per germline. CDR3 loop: CASRYRGGRNEQYF. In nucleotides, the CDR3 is TGTGCCAGCCGCTACAGGGGAGGTCGGAACGAGCAGTACTTC.

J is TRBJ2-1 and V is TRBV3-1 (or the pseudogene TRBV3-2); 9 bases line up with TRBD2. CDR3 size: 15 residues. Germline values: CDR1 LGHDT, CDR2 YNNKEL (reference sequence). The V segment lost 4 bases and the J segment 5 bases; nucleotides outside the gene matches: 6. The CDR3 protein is CASSPTTSGHNEQFF. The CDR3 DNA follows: TGTGCCAGCAGCCCTACGACTAGCGGCCACAATGAGCAGTTCTTC.

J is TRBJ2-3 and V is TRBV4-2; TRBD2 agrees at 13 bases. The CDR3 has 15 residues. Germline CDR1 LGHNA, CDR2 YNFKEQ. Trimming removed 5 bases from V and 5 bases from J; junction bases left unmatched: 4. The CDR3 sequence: CASSATSGRIDTQYF. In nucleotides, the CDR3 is TGTGCCAGCAGCGCGACTAGCGGGAGGATAGATACGCAGTATTTT.

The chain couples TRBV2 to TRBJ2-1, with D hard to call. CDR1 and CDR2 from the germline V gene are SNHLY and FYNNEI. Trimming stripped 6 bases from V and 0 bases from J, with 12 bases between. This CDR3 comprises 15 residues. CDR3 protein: CASSIDSSSYNEQFF. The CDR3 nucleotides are TGTGCCAGCAGCATCGATTCCAGCTCCTACAATGAGCAGTTCTTC.

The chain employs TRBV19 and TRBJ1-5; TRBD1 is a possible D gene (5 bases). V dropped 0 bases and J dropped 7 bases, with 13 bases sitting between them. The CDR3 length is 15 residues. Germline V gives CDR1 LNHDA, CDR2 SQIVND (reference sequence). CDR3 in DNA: TGTGCCAGTAGTATAGATCGGGGGTGGGGGCAGCCCCAGCATTTT. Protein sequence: CASSIDRGWGQPQHF.

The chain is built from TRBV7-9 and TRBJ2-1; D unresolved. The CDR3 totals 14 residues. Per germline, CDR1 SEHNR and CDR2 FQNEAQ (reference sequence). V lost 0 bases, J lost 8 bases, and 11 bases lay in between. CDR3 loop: CASSLAGSVHEQFF. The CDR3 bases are TGTGCCAGCAGCTTAGCGGGCAGTGTCCATGAGCAGTTCTTC.

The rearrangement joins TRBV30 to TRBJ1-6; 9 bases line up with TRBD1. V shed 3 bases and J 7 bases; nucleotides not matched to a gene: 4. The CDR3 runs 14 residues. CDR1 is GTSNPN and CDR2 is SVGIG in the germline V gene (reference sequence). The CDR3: CAWSQGQGNSPLHF. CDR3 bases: TGTGCCTGGAGCCAGGGACAGGGAAATTCACCCCTCCACTTT. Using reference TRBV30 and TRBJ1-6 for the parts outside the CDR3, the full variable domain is SQTIHQWPATLVQPVGSPLSLECTVEGTSNPNLYWYRQAAGRGLQLLFYSVGIGQISSEVPQNLSASRPQDRQFILSSKKLLLSDSGFYLCAWSQGQGNSPLHFGNGTRLTVT.

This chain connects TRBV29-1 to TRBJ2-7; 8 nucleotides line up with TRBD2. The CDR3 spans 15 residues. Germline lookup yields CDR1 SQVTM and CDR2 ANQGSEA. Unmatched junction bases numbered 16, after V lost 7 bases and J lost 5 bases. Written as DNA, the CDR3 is TGCAGCGCCTTACCCCGGCCGGGGACTAGTGACGAGCAGTACTTC. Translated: CSALPRPGTSDEQYF.

This chain's CDR3 is CASSLAGGLGTEAFF. In DNA, the CDR3 is TGTGCCAGCAGCTTGGCCGGGGGGTTAGGGACTGAAGCTTTCTTT. The chain carries TRBV5-4 and TRBJ1-1, with D perhaps matching TRBD1 (5 bases). V lost 0 bases to trimming and J lost 5 bases, with 14 bases between them. CDR3 length: 15 amino acids. Germline V CDR1 and CDR2: SGHNT, YYREEE (reference sequence).

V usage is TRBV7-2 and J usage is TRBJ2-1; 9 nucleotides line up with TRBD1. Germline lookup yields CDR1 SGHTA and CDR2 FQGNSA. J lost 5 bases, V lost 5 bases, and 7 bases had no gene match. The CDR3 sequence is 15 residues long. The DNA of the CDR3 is TGTGCCAGCAGCACGGACAGGGGCTTACACAATGAGCAGTTCTTC. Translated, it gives CASSTDRGLHNEQFF.

CDR3 DNA: TGTGCCAGTAGTATAGGGTTAGGAGGCAGCCAAGAGACCCAGTACTTC. This sequence encodes CASSIGLGGSQETQYF. The chain carries TRBV19 and TRBJ2-5; the D gene is possibly TRBD2 (5 bases). Looked up from germline, CDR1 is LNHDA and CDR2 is SQIVND (reference sequence). CDR3 length: 16 residues. V was trimmed by 1 base and J by 1 base, leaving 13 bases between them. Full variable domain (remainder filled in from reference TRBV19 and TRBJ2-5): DGGITQSPKYLFRKEGQNVTLSCEQNLNHDAMYWYRQDPGQGLRLIYYSQIVNDFQKGDIAEGYSVSREKKESFPLTVTSAQKNPTAFYLCASSIGLGGSQETQYFGPGTRLLVL.

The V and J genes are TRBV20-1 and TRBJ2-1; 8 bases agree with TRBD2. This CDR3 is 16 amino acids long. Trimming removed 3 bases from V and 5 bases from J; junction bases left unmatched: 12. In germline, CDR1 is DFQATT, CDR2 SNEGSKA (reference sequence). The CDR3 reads CSASAPTSGVNNEQFF. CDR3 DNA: TGCAGTGCTAGTGCCCCAACTAGCGGAGTGAACAATGAGCAGTTCTTC.

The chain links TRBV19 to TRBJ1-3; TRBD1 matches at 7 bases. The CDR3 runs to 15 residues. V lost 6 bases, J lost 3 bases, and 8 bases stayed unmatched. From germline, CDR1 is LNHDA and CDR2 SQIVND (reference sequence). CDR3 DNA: TGTGCCAGTAGCGACGGGACAGCACTTGGAAACACCATATATTTT. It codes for CASSDGTALGNTIYF. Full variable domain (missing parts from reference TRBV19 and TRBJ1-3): DGGITQSPKYLFRKEGQNVTLSCEQNLNHDAMYWYRQDPGQGLRLIYYSQIVNDFQKGDIAEGYSVSREKKESFPLTVTSAQKNPTAFYLCASSDGTALGNTIYFGEGSWLTVV.

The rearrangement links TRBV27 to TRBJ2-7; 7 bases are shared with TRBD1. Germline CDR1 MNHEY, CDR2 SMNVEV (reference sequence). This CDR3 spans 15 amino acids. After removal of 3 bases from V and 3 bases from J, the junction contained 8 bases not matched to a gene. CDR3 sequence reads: CASSLGRQGLYEQYF. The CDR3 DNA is TGTGCCAGCAGTTTGGGGAGACAGGGCCTCTACGAGCAGTACTTC.

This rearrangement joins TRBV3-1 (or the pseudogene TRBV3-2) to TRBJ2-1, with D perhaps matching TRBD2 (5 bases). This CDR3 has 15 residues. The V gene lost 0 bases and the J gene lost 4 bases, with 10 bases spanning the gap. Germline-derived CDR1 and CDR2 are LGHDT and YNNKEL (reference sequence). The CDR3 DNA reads TGTGCCAGCAGCCAAGAACTAGTTCCTTACAATGAGCAGTTCTTC. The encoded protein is CASSQELVPYNEQFF.

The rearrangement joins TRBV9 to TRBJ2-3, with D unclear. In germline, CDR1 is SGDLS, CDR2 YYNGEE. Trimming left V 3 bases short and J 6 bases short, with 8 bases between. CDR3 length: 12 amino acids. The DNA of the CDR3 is TGTGCCAGCAGCGGCGAGTGGGATACGCAGTATTTT. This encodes CASSGEWDTQYF.

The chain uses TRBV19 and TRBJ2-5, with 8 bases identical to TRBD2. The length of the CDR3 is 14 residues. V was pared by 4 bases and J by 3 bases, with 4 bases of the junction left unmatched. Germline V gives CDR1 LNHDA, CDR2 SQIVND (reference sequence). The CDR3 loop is CASSTLAAEETQYF. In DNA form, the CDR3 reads TGTGCCAGTAGTACACTAGCGGCGGAAGAGACCCAGTACTTC.

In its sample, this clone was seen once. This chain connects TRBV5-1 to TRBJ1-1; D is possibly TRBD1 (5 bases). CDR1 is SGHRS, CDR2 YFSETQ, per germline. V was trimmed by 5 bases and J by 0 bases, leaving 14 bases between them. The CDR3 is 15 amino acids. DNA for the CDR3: TGCGCCAGCAGAAATCAGGGAAAATTGAACACTGAAGCTTTCTTT. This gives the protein CASRNQGKLNTEAFF.

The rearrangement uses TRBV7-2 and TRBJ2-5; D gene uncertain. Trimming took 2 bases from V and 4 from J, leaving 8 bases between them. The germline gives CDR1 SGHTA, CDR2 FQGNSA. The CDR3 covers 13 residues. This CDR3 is CASSLFYGETQYF. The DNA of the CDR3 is TGTGCCAGCAGCTTATTCTACGGAGAGACCCAGTACTTC. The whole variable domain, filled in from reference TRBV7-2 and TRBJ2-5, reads GAGVSQSPSNKVTEKGKDVELRCDPISGHTALYWYRQSLGQGLEFLIYFQGNSAPDKSGLPSDRFSAERTGGSVSTLTIQRTQQEDSAVYLCASSLFYGETQYFGPGTRLLVL.

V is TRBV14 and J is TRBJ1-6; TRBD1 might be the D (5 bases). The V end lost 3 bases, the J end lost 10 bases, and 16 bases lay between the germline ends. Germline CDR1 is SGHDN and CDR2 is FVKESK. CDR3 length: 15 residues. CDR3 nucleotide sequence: TGTGCCAGCAGCCACCGCGAATTCGGGGGATCACCCCTCCACTTT. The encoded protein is CASSHREFGGSPLHF.

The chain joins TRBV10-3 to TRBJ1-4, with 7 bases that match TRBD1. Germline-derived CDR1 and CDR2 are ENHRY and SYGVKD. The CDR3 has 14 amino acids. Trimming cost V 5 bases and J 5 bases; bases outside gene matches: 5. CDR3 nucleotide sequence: TGTGCCATCAGTCCAGGGGGAGAGAATGAAAAACTGTTTTTT. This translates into CAISPGGENEKLFF.